The 14 T cell receptor beta chains presented below share a single source sample, sequenced in a study of blood T cell repertoires in COVID-19. Profiled with immunoSEQ multiplex PCR; TCRdb holds only in-frame clones, not every one. Among about 240,000 clones listed, around 88% were seen once. Sequences were obtained from PBMCs or T cells enriched from blood (not recorded which). The receptors were sampled from a woman aged 25 to 39 who had recovered from COVID-19.

The chain is built from TRBV27 and TRBJ1-1, with a weak D call TRBD1 (6 bases). CDR3 length: 13 residues. Between the trimmed V and J ends, which lost 5 bases and 8 bases, there was a span of 15 bases. The V gene's germline CDR1 is MNHEY and CDR2 SMNVEV (reference sequence). The CDR3 spells CASSLYGQQEAFF. The CDR3 DNA reads TGTGCCAGCAGTCTCTACGGACAGCAAGAAGCTTTCTTT.

The chain couples TRBV5-6 to TRBJ1-4; D not resolved. The CDR3 covers 14 residues. Trimming took 0 bases from V and 8 from J, leaving 11 bases between them. Germline CDR1 is SGHDT and CDR2 is YYEEEE. The CDR3, as DNA: TGTGCCAGCAGCTTGGTTAGCGGAACCGAAAAACTGTTTTTT. This sequence encodes CASSLVSGTEKLFF.

The genes are TRBV5-1 and TRBJ2-1, with D perhaps TRBD1 (5 bases). The CDR3 is 14 residues long. Germline-derived CDR1 and CDR2 are SGHRS and YFSETQ. Between the trimmed V and J ends, which lost 4 bases and 4 bases, there was a span of 12 bases. The CDR3 loop reads CASSISRVYNEQFF. The CDR3 DNA follows: TGCGCCAGCAGCATCTCCAGGGTATACAATGAGCAGTTCTTC.

The chain couples TRBV5-5 to TRBJ1-1; 7 bases fit TRBD1. The CDR3 sequence is 15 residues long. The V segment lost 2 bases and the J segment 3 bases; nucleotides outside the gene matches: 7. CDR1 is SGHKS and CDR2 is YYEKEE in the germline V gene (reference sequence). The CDR3 nucleotides are TGTGCCAGCAGCTTACTAGGGGACAGCGACACTGAAGCTTTCTTT. This encodes CASSLLGDSDTEAFF.

The CDR3 DNA sequence: TGTGCCAGCAGACCCGACAGGGGGGATCAGGGGATCTATGGCTACACCTTC. Its translation: CASRPDRGDQGIYGYTF. V usage is TRBV28 and J usage is TRBJ1-2; 9 positions agree with TRBD1. Germline-derived CDR1 and CDR2 are MDHEN and SYDVKM. The CDR3 loop spans 17 amino acids. Germline trimming cut 6 bases from V and 4 bases from J; bases unmatched to any gene: 15.

This clone has only a few counts. The chain uses TRBV29-1 and TRBJ1-2; no definite D call. This CDR3 has 11 amino acids. CDR1 is SQVTM and CDR2 is ANQGSEA in the germline V gene. Between the trimmed V and J ends, which lost 4 bases and 4 bases, there was a span of 7 bases. The CDR3 reads CSVVQSYGYTF. The CDR3 bases are TGCAGCGTTGTACAGAGCTATGGCTACACCTTC.

V usage is TRBV24-1 and J usage is TRBJ1-2; the match to TRBD1 covers 7 bases. The CDR3 is 14 amino acids. V shed 1 base, J shed 6 bases, and the junction held 4 bases outside the gene matches. Looked up from germline, CDR1 is KGHDR and CDR2 is SFDVKD. Here the CDR3 reads CATSDFSQGDGYTF. CDR3 DNA: TGTGCCACCAGTGATTTCTCCCAGGGGGATGGCTACACCTTC.

The chain links TRBV14 to TRBJ2-2; D is unclear. This CDR3 has 16 amino acids. Between the trimmed V and J ends, which lost 1 base and 0 bases, there was a span of 9 bases. The V gene's germline CDR1 is SGHDN and CDR2 FVKESK. This CDR3 is CASSQAIFSNTGELFF. The CDR3 DNA reads as TGTGCCAGCAGCCAAGCTATATTCTCGAACACCGGGGAGCTGTTTTTT.

The chain couples TRBV30 to TRBJ1-4; no firm D call. The CDR3 has 12 residues. Trimming pared 1 base from V and 6 bases from J, leaving 6 bases between. CDR1 is GTSNPN and CDR2 is SVGIG in the germline V gene (reference sequence). The CDR3 loop reads CAWSDRDEKLFF. CDR3 sequence (DNA): TGTGCCTGGAGTGACCGAGATGAAAAACTGTTTTTT. The complete variable domain, with remaining parts taken from reference TRBV30 and TRBJ1-4, reads SQTIHQWPATLVQPVGSPLSLECTVEGTSNPNLYWYRQAAGRGLQLLFYSVGIGQISSEVPQNLSASRPQDRQFILSSKKLLLSDSGFYLCAWSDRDEKLFFGSGTQLSVL.

This clone has more than one count but fewer than ten. The chain links TRBV6-5 to TRBJ1-2; D gene uncertain. Germline assignment: CDR1 MNHEY and CDR2 SVGAGI. The CDR3 consists of 13 residues. V shed 6 bases and J shed 5 bases, with 13 bases lying between them. This chain's CDR3 is CASRRDLRYGYTF. DNA of the CDR3: TGTGCCAGCAGGAGGGATCTACGGTATGGCTACACCTTC.

The V gene is TRBV29-1, the J gene TRBJ2-1; 10 positions match TRBD2. Germline-derived CDR1 and CDR2 are SQVTM and ANQGSEA. The CDR3 is 14 amino acids. The V gene end was trimmed by 6 bases and the J gene end by 5 bases; junction bases not matched to a gene: 7. The CDR3 nucleotides are TGCAGCGTGCCATTAGCGGGAGGTGACAATGAGCAGTTCTTC. This translates into CSVPLAGGDNEQFF.

V and J are TRBV28 and TRBJ1-5; 7 bases map to TRBD1. With 2 bases clipped from V and 7 bases from J, the junction kept 8 bases outside the gene matches. The CDR3 consists of 15 residues. Germline lookup yields CDR1 MDHEN and CDR2 SYDVKM. CDR3 in amino acids: CASSLATGIPQPQHF. In DNA, the CDR3 is TGTGCCAGCAGTTTAGCGACAGGGATACCCCAGCCCCAGCATTTT.

The genes are TRBV5-1 and TRBJ2-7; D might be TRBD1 (5 bases). V dropped 2 bases and J dropped 3 bases, with 15 bases sitting between them. CDR3 length: 15 amino acids. Germline lookup yields CDR1 SGHRS and CDR2 YFSETQ. For the CDR3, the DNA is TGCGCCAGCAGCTTCAGGACCCCAGGGCACTACGAGCAGTACTTC. Residues: CASSFRTPGHYEQYF.

The chain employs TRBV12-3 or TRBV12-4 and TRBJ2-7; the D gene is possibly TRBD2 (5 bases). Trimming took off 6 bases at V and 4 bases at J, with 13 bases between the two ends. There are 13 residues in the CDR3. DNA of the CDR3: TGTGCCAGCAGGGCGAGGGCTGGTTACGAGCAGTACTTC. This sequence encodes CASRARAGYEQYF.